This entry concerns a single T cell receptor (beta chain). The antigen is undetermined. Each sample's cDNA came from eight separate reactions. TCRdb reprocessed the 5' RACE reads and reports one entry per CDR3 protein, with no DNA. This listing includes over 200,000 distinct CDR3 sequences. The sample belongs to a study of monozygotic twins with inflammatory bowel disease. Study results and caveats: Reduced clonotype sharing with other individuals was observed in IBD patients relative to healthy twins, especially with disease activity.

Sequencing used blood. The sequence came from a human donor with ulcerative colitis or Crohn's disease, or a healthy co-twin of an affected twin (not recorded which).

The CDR3 sequence is CAWCAARSNTGELFF. The chain joins TRBV30 to TRBJ2-2. The CDR3 runs to 15 residues. CDR1 GTSNPN and CDR2 SVGIG come from the germline V gene (reference sequence).